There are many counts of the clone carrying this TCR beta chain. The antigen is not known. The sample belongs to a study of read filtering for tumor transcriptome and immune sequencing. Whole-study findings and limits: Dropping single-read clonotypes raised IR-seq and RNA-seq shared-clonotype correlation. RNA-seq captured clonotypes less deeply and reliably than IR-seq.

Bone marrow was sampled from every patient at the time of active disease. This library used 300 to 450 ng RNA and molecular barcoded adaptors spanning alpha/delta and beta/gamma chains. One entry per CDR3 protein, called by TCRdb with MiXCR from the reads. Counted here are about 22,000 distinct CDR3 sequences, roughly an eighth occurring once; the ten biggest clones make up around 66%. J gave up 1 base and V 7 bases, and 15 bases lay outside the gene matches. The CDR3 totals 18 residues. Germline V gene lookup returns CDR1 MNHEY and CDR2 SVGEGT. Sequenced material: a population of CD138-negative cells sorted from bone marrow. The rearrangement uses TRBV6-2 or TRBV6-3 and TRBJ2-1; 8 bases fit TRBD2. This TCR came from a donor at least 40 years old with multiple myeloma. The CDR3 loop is CASTPGEGAGASYNEQFF. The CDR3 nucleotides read TGTGCCAGCACCCCGGGTGAGGGAGCGGGAGCATCCTACAATGAGCAGTTCTTC.